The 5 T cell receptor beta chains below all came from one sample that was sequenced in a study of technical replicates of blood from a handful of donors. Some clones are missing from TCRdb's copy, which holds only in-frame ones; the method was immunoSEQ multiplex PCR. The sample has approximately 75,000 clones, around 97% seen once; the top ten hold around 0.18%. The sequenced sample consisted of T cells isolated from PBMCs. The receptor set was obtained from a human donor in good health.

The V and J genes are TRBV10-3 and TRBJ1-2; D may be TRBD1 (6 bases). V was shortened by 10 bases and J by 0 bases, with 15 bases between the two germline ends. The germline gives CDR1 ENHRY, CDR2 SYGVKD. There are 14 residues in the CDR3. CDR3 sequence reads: CATGQSLANYGYTF. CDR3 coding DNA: TGTGCCACTGGACAGTCTTTAGCTAACTATGGCTACACCTTC.

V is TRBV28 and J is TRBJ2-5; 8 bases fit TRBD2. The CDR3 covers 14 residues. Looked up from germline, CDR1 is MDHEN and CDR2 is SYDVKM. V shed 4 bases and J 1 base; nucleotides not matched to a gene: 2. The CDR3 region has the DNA TGTGCCAGCAGTTCGGGAGGGACCCAAGAGACCCAGTACTTC. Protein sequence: CASSSGGTQETQYF.

Written as DNA, the CDR3 is TGCGCCAGCGCAACCGGACAGCGAAACTATGGCTACACCTTC. It specifies CASATGQRNYGYTF. The genes are TRBV5-1 and TRBJ1-2, with D maybe TRBD1 (6 bases). Germline lookup yields CDR1 SGHRS and CDR2 YFSETQ. With 7 bases removed from V and 2 bases from J, the gap between germline ends came to 15 bases. The CDR3 extends over 14 amino acids.

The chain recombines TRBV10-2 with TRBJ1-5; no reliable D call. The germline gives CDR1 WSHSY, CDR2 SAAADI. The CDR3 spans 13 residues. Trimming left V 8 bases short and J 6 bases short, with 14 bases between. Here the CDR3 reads CASADVRGQPQHF. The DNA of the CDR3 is TGCGCCAGCGCGGACGTTCGGGGTCAGCCCCAGCATTTT.

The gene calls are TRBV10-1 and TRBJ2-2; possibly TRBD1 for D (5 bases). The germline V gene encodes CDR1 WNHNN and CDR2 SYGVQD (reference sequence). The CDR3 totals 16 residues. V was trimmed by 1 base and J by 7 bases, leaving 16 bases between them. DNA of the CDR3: TGCGCCAGCAGTGAGTTTCTGTCAGGGTCTGACGGGGAGCTGTTTTTT. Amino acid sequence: CASSEFLSGSDGELFF.